Sequencing of this TCR beta chain was carried out in a study of cytomegalovirus exposure and HLA in healthy donors. The repertoire was sequenced with immunoSEQ multiplex PCR; TCRdb's copy has only in-frame clones and lacks some. The sample lists about 100,000 clones, about 95% occurring once. The study's findings and limits: According to the study, 180 or so TCR beta chains were cytomegalovirus-associated. It was reportedly the case that the classifier diagnosed cytomegalovirus status with high specificity and sensitivity.

The junction had 17 bases not matched to a gene; V was cut back by 6 bases and J by 6 bases. There are 16 residues in the CDR3. From germline, CDR1 is LNHDA and CDR2 SQIVND (reference sequence). This clone is a singleton in its sample. Antigen unknown. This sequence originates from a woman younger than 35 in good health and CMV-seronegative. Sequenced sample: PBMCs. The chain recombines TRBV19 with TRBJ2-7; 7 bases map to TRBD2. CDR3 in amino acids: CASRPIWASGTVEQYF. The CDR3 nucleotides read TGTGCCAGTAGACCAATATGGGCTAGCGGTACCGTCGAGCAGTACTTC.